Listed below are T cell receptor beta chains from one sample, sequenced in a study of T-cell memory formation after mild COVID-19. One entry per CDR3 protein results from TCRdb running MiXCR on the 5' RACE reads. The sample has roughly 110,000 distinct CDR3 sequences, 9.5% to 15% seen once; the top ten hold 27%. The source material was PBMCs or a T cell subset sorted from them (not recorded which). All receptors come from an adult woman who had mild COVID-19 (a few samples of this study predate the infection). Cell type and time point are not known. CDR3s include the opening cysteine and the closing phenylalanine or tryptophan. Each record gives: J gene, V gene, CDR3 protein.

TRBJ1-2 | TRBV27 | CASFPRGHPNYGYTF
TRBJ2-7 | TRBV4-2 | CASSQGAYEQYF
TRBJ2-2 | TRBV7-6 | CASSPLRGQEATGELFF
TRBJ1-5 | TRBV12-3/TRBV12-4 | CASSSGYNQPQHF
TRBJ2-1 | TRBV27 | CASTHGAANFNEQFF
TRBJ2-5 | TRBV7-9 | CASSSAAGGRETQYF
TRBJ2-2 | TRBV30 | CAWSTPGELFF
TRBJ1-1 | TRBV12-3/TRBV12-4 | CASSLGSEAFF
TRBJ2-1 | TRBV7-9 | CASSPSPRTIYNEQFF
TRBJ2-7 | TRBV11-1 | CASSAPGQGLYEQYF
TRBJ2-7 | TRBV6-2/TRBV6-3 | CASSVGLVAYEQYF
TRBJ1-2 | TRBV7-7 | CASTSGKDSQLYGYTF
TRBJ1-1 | TRBV7-8 | CASSFPGQAGGTEAFF
TRBJ1-1 | TRBV5-1 | CASSYKEVVNTEAFF
TRBJ1-5 | TRBV7-8 | CASSSAGPQPQHF
TRBJ2-7 | TRBV12-3/TRBV12-4 | CASSGGVRVYEQYF
TRBJ2-1 | TRBV6-5 | CASAFYNEQFF
TRBJ2-5 | TRBV5-1 | CASSLGPPSQLETQYF
TRBJ2-5 | TRBV11-3 | CASTEVQGGETQYF
TRBJ1-1 | TRBV6-2/TRBV6-3 | CASTNFAGARPEAFF
TRBJ2-1 | TRBV20-1 | CSARVPAPTDEVWAYNEQFF
TRBJ2-1 | TRBV7-9 | CASSARDRIYNEQFF
TRBJ2-2 | TRBV4-1 | CASWDFNTGELFF
TRBJ2-3 | TRBV7-9 | CASSSIAGGVDTQYF
TRBJ1-1 | TRBV30 | CAWSVLLGQGAEAFF
TRBJ1-1 | TRBV7-9 | CAIRDQNTEAFF
TRBJ2-7 | TRBV18 | CASSPIAGSSYEQYF
TRBJ2-3 | TRBV29-1 | CSVRGGRDYTDTQYF
TRBJ2-7 | TRBV20-1 | CSATSGVAYEQYF
TRBJ1-2 | TRBV15 | CATSRATTGEGGYTF
TRBJ2-5 | TRBV7-9 | CASSSRDRGPQETQYF
TRBJ1-1 | TRBV4-1 | CASSGNRGDTEAFF
TRBJ2-3 | TRBV14 | CASSLFTDSGTDTQYF
TRBJ2-7 | TRBV4-2 | CASSQEGGRTYEQYF
TRBJ2-5 | TRBV5-6 | CASSDGLAGGWETQYF
TRBJ2-1 | TRBV12-3/TRBV12-4 | CASSTGTSVFF
TRBJ2-1 | TRBV3-1 | CASQPGLAAYNEQFF
TRBJ1-5 | TRBV7-9 | CASSHFNGSGNQPQHF
TRBJ2-2 | TRBV6-5 | CASSYWSGTGELFF
TRBJ1-3 | TRBV7-8 | CASSSQTRNTIYF
TRBJ2-1 | TRBV5-1 | CASSYFGGRDEQFF
TRBJ2-3 | TRBV5-1 | CASSSRDTQYF